This entry lists 17 T cell receptor beta chains sequenced from one sample in a study of blood T cell repertoires in COVID-19. Profiled with immunoSEQ multiplex PCR; TCRdb holds only in-frame clones, not every one. The sample contains 200,000 or so clones, 80% to 90% of which appear only once. The sequenced sample was peripheral blood. The receptors shown here come from a man aged 50 or older with acute or convalescent COVID-19.

The CDR3 bases are TGTGCCAGCAGCCAAGGACAGGGGGGCAATCAGCCCCAGCATTTT. Amino acid sequence: CASSQGQGGNQPQHF. The V call is TRBV4-2, the J call TRBJ1-5, with 9 nucleotides matching TRBD1. Germline V gives CDR1 LGHNA, CDR2 YNFKEQ. J gave up 2 bases and V 1 base, and 0 bases lay outside the gene matches. The CDR3 covers 15 residues.

The rearrangement joins TRBV18 to TRBJ1-3; D is unresolved. This CDR3 is built from 16 residues. V lost 2 bases to trimming and J lost 0 bases, with 11 bases between them. CDR1 is KGHSH, CDR2 LQKENI, per germline. The CDR3 sequence is CASSPTTTSSGNTIYF. CDR3 nucleotides: TGTGCCAGCTCACCAACGACAACCAGCTCTGGAAACACCATATATTTT.

The count of this clone is one. The chain uses TRBV11-2 and TRBJ1-1, with a tentative D call TRBD1 (6 bases). The CDR3 totals 14 residues. Between the trimmed V and J ends, which lost 5 bases and 2 bases, there was a span of 12 bases. Germline-derived CDR1 and CDR2 are SGHAT and FQNNGV. CDR3 coding DNA: TGTGCCAGCAGCCCCATGGACAGAAACACTGAAGCTTTCTTT. Its translation is CASSPMDRNTEAFF.

This sequence joins TRBV7-9 and TRBJ1-4, with a tentative D call TRBD1 (6 bases). The V gene lost 3 bases and the J gene lost 2 bases, with 10 bases spanning the gap. This CDR3 region has 15 residues. Germline assignment: CDR1 SEHNR and CDR2 FQNEAQ (reference sequence). CDR3 nucleotides: TGTGCCAGCAGCTTTGTAAGGGGGACTAATGAAAAACTGTTTTTT. This codes for CASSFVRGTNEKLFF.

The V and J genes are TRBV18 and TRBJ1-3; 12 nucleotides agree with TRBD1. V was pared by 3 bases and J by 4 bases, with 1 base of the junction left unmatched. This CDR3 spans 15 amino acids. Germline V gene lookup returns CDR1 KGHSH and CDR2 LQKENI. Written as DNA, the CDR3 is TGTGCCAGCTCACCGGGACAGGGGGCCGGAAACACCATATATTTT. Its protein product is CASSPGQGAGNTIYF.

The gene calls are TRBV6-6 and TRBJ1-3; 11 positions match TRBD1. CDR1 MNHNY and CDR2 SVGAGI come from the germline V gene (reference sequence). This CDR3 has 17 amino acids. V trimming: 5 bases; J trimming: 1 base; junction bases outside the gene matches: 7. CDR3 coding DNA: TGTGCCAGCAGTCCCGGGACAGGGGGGCGTTCTGGAAACACCATATATTTT. Its translation is CASSPGTGGRSGNTIYF.

The V and J genes are TRBV6-5 and TRBJ1-1, with 8 nucleotides matching TRBD1. The J segment lost 0 bases and the V segment lost 7 bases, leaving 7 bases of the junction unmatched. Germline CDR1 MNHEY, CDR2 SVGAGI. The CDR3 extends over 15 amino acids. The chain's CDR3 is CASTPRGRLNTEAFF. In DNA form, the CDR3 reads TGTGCCAGCACCCCCAGGGGGCGGTTGAACACTGAAGCTTTCTTT.

The chain combines TRBV5-1 with TRBJ2-7, with 7 bases fitting TRBD2. CDR3 length: 16 residues. CDR1 is SGHRS, CDR2 YFSETQ, per germline. The V gene end was trimmed by 3 bases and the J gene end by 2 bases; junction bases not matched to a gene: 11. The DNA for the CDR3 is TGCGCCAGCAGCTGGGGGAGGGGCTGGCCGACCTACGAGCAGTACTTC. Translation gives CASSWGRGWPTYEQYF. Combining the CDR3 with reference TRBV5-1 and TRBJ2-7 gives the whole variable domain KAGVTQTPRYLIKTRGQQVTLSCSPISGHRSVSWYQQTPGQGLQFLFEYFSETQRNKGNFPGRFSGRQFSNSRSEMNVSTLELGDSALYLCASSWGRGWPTYEQYFGPGTRLTVT.

The chain uses TRBV30 and TRBJ1-6; D is perhaps TRBD1 (6 bases). The V end was cut by 0 bases, the J end by 6 bases, with 15 bases between. This CDR3 is built from 16 residues. Germline CDR1 is GTSNPN and CDR2 is SVGIG (reference sequence). The CDR3 spells CAWSVRRGGGNSPLHF. CDR3 sequence (DNA): TGTGCCTGGAGTGTACGGCGGGGAGGGGGTAATTCACCCCTCCACTTT.

The rearrangement uses TRBV13 and TRBJ1-2; weak D call: TRBD1 (6 bases). The germline V and J ends were trimmed by 3 bases and 14 bases, with 22 bases remaining between them. CDR3 length: 14 residues. Germline CDR1 PRHDT, CDR2 FYEKMQ (reference sequence). The CDR3 DNA is TGTGCCAGCAGCTTTACCTCCGGGACATCGACCCGGACCTTC. Its protein is CASSFTSGTSTRTF.

DNA for the CDR3: TGTGCCAGCAATACCGTCGGTAGCACTGAAGCTTTCTTT. Translating gives CASNTVGSTEAFF. The chain recombines TRBV2 with TRBJ1-1; D is uncertain. Looked up from germline, CDR1 is SNHLY and CDR2 is FYNNEI. There are 13 residues in the CDR3. The V gene lost 7 bases and the J gene lost 4 bases, with 13 bases spanning the gap.

The chain carries TRBV27 and TRBJ2-3; TRBD2 aligns across 7 bases. This CDR3 has 14 amino acids. Germline lookup yields CDR1 MNHEY and CDR2 SMNVEV (reference sequence). With V trimmed by 10 bases and J by 2 bases, 9 bases remained unmatched. CDR3 in amino acids: CATKGLFHTDTQYF. The CDR3 nucleotides read TGTGCCACCAAGGGACTATTCCACACAGATACGCAGTATTTT.

The sample holds one count of this clone. V and J are TRBV4-1 and TRBJ1-3; D remains ambiguous. There are 16 residues in the CDR3. The V end was cut by 0 bases, the J end by 4 bases, with 13 bases between. Germline lookup yields CDR1 MGHRA and CDR2 YSYEKL. DNA of the CDR3: TGCGCCAGCAGCCAAGATTACCCGGTAGCCGGAAACACCATATATTTT. This translates into CASSQDYPVAGNTIYF.

This clone appeared once. This chain connects TRBV5-1 to TRBJ2-1, with TRBD2 matching 9 bases. The CDR3 has 19 amino acids. With 0 bases clipped from V and 8 bases from J, the junction kept 18 bases outside the gene matches. Germline CDR1 reads SGHRS; CDR2 reads YFSETQ. CDR3 sequence reads: CASSLAASGARGVVDEQFF. In nucleotides, the CDR3 is TGCGCCAGCAGCTTGGCGGCTAGCGGGGCTCGCGGTGTGGTCGATGAGCAGTTCTTC.

The chain links TRBV5-1 to TRBJ2-7; TRBD2 agrees at 7 bases. CDR1 is SGHRS, CDR2 YFSETQ, per germline. The V segment lost 4 bases and the J segment 3 bases; nucleotides outside the gene matches: 4. This CDR3 comprises 13 residues. The CDR3 loop is CASSPSGGYEQYF. CDR3 coding DNA: TGCGCCAGCAGCCCCTCGGGGGGCTACGAGCAGTACTTC.

The chain combines TRBV2 with TRBJ2-6, with D perhaps TRBD2 (5 bases). This CDR3 contains 19 residues. Germline CDR1 is SNHLY and CDR2 is FYNNEI. Trimming took off 3 bases at V and 2 bases at J, with 20 bases between the two ends. The CDR3 here is CASSDRTLASRTGANVLTF. The CDR3 DNA sequence: TGTGCCAGCAGTGACCGTACCCTAGCCTCCCGAACTGGGGCCAACGTCCTGACTTTC.

This rearrangement joins TRBV6-6 to TRBJ2-7; 9 bases agree with TRBD1. The V and J ends lost 6 bases and 3 bases, in that order; junction bases with no gene match: 6. In germline, CDR1 is MNHNY, CDR2 SVGAGI (reference sequence). The CDR3 has 14 amino acids. As DNA, the CDR3 is TGTGCCAGCAGCTATCCGGGACAGGGCTACGAGCAGTACTTC. Translated: CASSYPGQGYEQYF.